This record looks at one T cell receptor (beta chain) sequence and its context. These data come from a study of human T cells and chemical hapten exposure. Study-wide context: Patch tests delivered 0.01% DPC to the upper back and were evaluated at 6 days.

Individual cDNA molecules received unique molecular identifiers in the library. MiXCR, run by TCRdb on the RACE reads, gives a single entry per CDR3 protein. The sample has 35,000 to 50,000 distinct CDR3 sequences, over 9.5% seen once. Germline CDR1 is SGHTA and CDR2 is FQGTGA. Trimming removed 4 bases at V and 0 bases at J, with 10 bases between. CDR3 length equals 15 residues. As to time point: pre-sensitization, week 0. This sample's treatment: therapeutic diphenylcyclopropenone sensitization with weekly scalp DPC. Blood collection took place prior to placing each patch test. The chain employs TRBV7-3 and TRBJ2-1; possibly TRBD2 for D (5 bases). Specimen: whole blood, collected in connection with sensitization to the hapten diphenylcyclopropenone (DPC). This receptor was identified in a man aged 25 to 45 with alopecia areata. Some clones in this sample may be carry-over from other donors' samples. CDR3 sequence (DNA): TGTGCCAGCAGCTACGGGATTTCCTCCTACAATGAGCAGTTCTTC. Translating it yields CASSYGISSYNEQFF.